This T cell receptor beta chain was obtained from a study of blood T cell repertoires in COVID-19 (dated by TCRdb to 2020 to 2021). Background for the entire study: Samples covering the acute and convalescent phases of COVID-19 were provided by collaborators in the United States, Italy and Spain. Where available, HLA class I and class II types were obtained from metadata supplied by the sample provider rather than from assay-based typing. Samples were obtained from the ongoing ImmuneRACE study (first 160 participants) and from some 1,300 subjects provided by 6 global collaborators. The prospective study material was composed of cDNA or gDNA derived from T cells, B-cell-depleted T cells, or PBMCs. The repertoires were released in a freely available public database meant as a resource for research on the immune response to SARS-CoV-2. Sample metadata almost always included a de-identified subject ID, COVID-19 status, age in years and sex. Deeply sampled blood TCRbeta repertoires from subjects exposed to, actively infected with, or recovered from COVID-19 were included in the dataset.

A word on this clone: Its target antigen remains unknown. It has no much larger one-base neighbor in the sample; base qualities were not kept.

The CDR3 runs 16 amino acids, cysteine and phenylalanine included. Only the CDR3 portion is preserved as DNA: 48 bases, with reading frame beginning at the first base. Taken from the germline V gene, the CDR1 and CDR2 loops are SGHTA and FQGTGA. V gives up 1 base and J gives up 7 bases, and the segment between their germline ends measures 19 bases. Points the paper makes about the study in general: Clinical and demographic metadata were provided uncurated, with the amount varying by source and participant.

TCRbeta CDR3 regions were amplified from genomic DNA using the immunoSEQ Assay, a bias-controlled multiplex PCR. As for the original processing: The number of nucleated cells in each sample was estimated by amplification of reference gene primers within the assay. To quantify the absolute abundance of each unique TCRbeta CDR3 rearrangement, sequence reads were collapsed and filtered. For each sample, productive Simpson clonality was calculated as the square root of Simpson's diversity index over productive rearrangements. TCRdb mirrors the immuneACCESS table, restricted to in-frame sequences. Some clones are absent from its copies; in checked studies, under half trace to an unresolved V gene, and the reason for the others is unknown. V and J calls and clone size are those listed in that table; D and trimming were worked out from the DNA. The sample table shows some 42,000 clones, and 75% to 80% are seen once. The ten largest make up roughly 28% of the sample.

Each collaborating institution followed its own protocols to collect whole blood in K2EDTA tubes. For TCRbeta analysis, collaborators shipped samples as frozen whole blood, isolated PBMCs, or DNA extracted from either of those sample types. The chain links TRBV7-3 with TRBJ2-5; TRBD2 is a possible D gene, resting on 5 matching bases. This receptor was identified in a woman in her sixties or seventies with acute or convalescent COVID-19. Material: peripheral blood. The CDR3 protein: CASSLSSTRAVGTQYF. The bases read TGTGCCAGCAGCTTAAGCTCTACTAGGGCCGTGGGGACCCAGTACTTC.